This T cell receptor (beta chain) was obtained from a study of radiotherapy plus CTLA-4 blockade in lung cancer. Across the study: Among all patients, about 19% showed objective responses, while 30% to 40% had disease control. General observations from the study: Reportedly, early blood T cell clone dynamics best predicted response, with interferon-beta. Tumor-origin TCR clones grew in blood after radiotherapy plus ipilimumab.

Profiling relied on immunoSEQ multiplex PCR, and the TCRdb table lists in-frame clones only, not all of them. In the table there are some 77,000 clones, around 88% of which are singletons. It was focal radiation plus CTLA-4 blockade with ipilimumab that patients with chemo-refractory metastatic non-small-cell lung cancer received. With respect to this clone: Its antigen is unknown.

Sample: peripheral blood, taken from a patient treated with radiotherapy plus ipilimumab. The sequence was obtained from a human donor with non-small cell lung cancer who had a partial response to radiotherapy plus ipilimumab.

As DNA, the CDR3 is TGTGCCAGCAGTTTTCGGGGACAGGGTCGGGCCGGGGAGCTGTTTTTT. This sequence encodes CASSFRGQGRAGELFF. The chain uses TRBV28 and TRBJ2-2, with TRBD1 identical over 9 bases. The CDR3 is 16 amino acids. Germline assignment: CDR1 MDHEN and CDR2 SYDVKM. V lost 3 bases, J lost 6 bases, and 8 bases stayed unmatched.